The 10 T cell receptor beta chains below were found in one sample sequenced in a study of beta chain features in type 1 diabetes. Every bit of the isolated RNA underwent reverse transcription, so sequencing read expressed TCRB transcripts. Using immunoSEQ multiplex PCR, the repertoire was profiled, and TCRdb retains in-frame clones only, with some absent. The sample has a few hundred thousand clones; about 15% are singletons. Sequenced input: naive CD4+ T cells from blood. Receptors originate from a man aged 25-45 years in good health.

J is TRBJ2-3 and V is TRBV5-6; 11 bases are shared with TRBD2. This CDR3 contains 15 residues. Germline CDR1 and CDR2: SGHDT and YYEEEE. V lost 4 bases to trimming and J lost 2 bases; unmatched junction nucleotides: 3. CDR3 sequence (DNA): TGTGCCAGCAGCCCGGGACTAGCGGACACAGATACGCAGTATTTT. It is translated as CASSPGLADTDTQYF.

This clone was recorded a few times. CDR3 nucleotides: TGTGCCAGCAGCTCCCGACAGGGCTATCACACTGAAGCTTTCTTT. It specifies CASSSRQGYHTEAFF. V usage is TRBV5-4 and J usage is TRBJ1-1; 7 positions match TRBD1. This CDR3 region has 15 residues. V dropped 3 bases and J dropped 3; count of bases not matched to a gene: 8. Germline V gives CDR1 SGHNT, CDR2 YYREEE (reference sequence).

This clone has only a few counts. Other nucleotide sequences from this sample produce the same CDR3. This rearrangement joins TRBV29-1 to TRBJ2-3; no clear D. With 4 bases removed from V and 3 bases from J, the gap between germline ends came to 8 bases. The CDR3 sequence is 12 residues long. CDR1 SQVTM and CDR2 ANQGSEA come from the germline V gene. DNA for the CDR3: TGCAGCGTTGTCAGTAGGACAGATACGCAGTATTTT. It is translated as CSVVSRTDTQYF.

This sequence joins TRBV6-5 and TRBJ2-2; the D gene is possibly TRBD1 (5 bases). V shed 2 bases and J shed 4 bases, with 14 bases lying between them. The germline V gene has CDR1 MNHEY and CDR2 SVGAGI. This CDR3 contains 16 residues. In DNA form, the CDR3 reads TGTGCCAGCAGTTACGCAGGGCTGACGGGCACCGGGGAGCTGTTTTTT. Its protein product is CASSYAGLTGTGELFF.

A few counts support this clone. V usage is TRBV9 and J usage is TRBJ1-5, with TRBD1 identical over 7 bases. In germline, CDR1 is SGDLS, CDR2 YYNGEE. J gave up 7 bases and V 3 bases, and 4 bases lay outside the gene matches. CDR3 length: 13 amino acids. CDR3: CASSGQGDQPQHF. The CDR3 bases are TGTGCCAGCAGCGGCCAGGGGGACCAGCCCCAGCATTTT. The whole variable domain, filled in from reference TRBV9 and TRBJ1-5, reads DSGVTQTPKHLITATGQRVTLRCSPRSGDLSVYWYQQSLDQGLQFLIQYYNGEERAKGNILERFSAQQFPDLHSELNLSSLELGDSALYFCASSGQGDQPQHFGDGTRLSIL.

This clone was detected a few times. The chain has TRBV30 and TRBJ1-3; maybe TRBD1 (6 bases). The CDR3 is 11 residues long. In germline, CDR1 is GTSNPN, CDR2 SVGIG (reference sequence). Between the trimmed V and J ends, which lost 3 bases and 7 bases, there was a span of 7 bases. Written as DNA, the CDR3 is TGTGCCTGGAGGAGGGGGAACACCATATATTTT. Residues: CAWRRGNTIYF.

There are a few counts of this clone. V gene TRBV30 combines with J gene TRBJ1-2; the D is unclear. The V gene's germline CDR1 is GTSNPN and CDR2 SVGIG (reference sequence). This CDR3 is 13 amino acids long. Between the trimmed V and J ends, which lost 1 base and 1 base, there was a span of 7 bases. The chain's CDR3 is CAWSESFNYGYTF. CDR3 nucleotide sequence: TGTGCCTGGAGTGAAAGTTTTAACTATGGCTACACCTTC.

This clone came up a few times. The chain employs TRBV4-3 and TRBJ2-2; no clear D gene. V was cut by 1 base and J by 5 bases, with 5 bases left in between. From germline, CDR1 is LGHNA and CDR2 YSLEER. This CDR3 comprises 13 residues. Written as DNA, the CDR3 is TGCGCCAGCAGCCAAGTATTGACCGGGGAGCTGTTTTTT. It codes for CASSQVLTGELFF.

This clone was detected only a few times. The DNA for the CDR3 is TGTGCCAGCAGCTTAGATCTCGGGAAAACCCAGTACTTC. It encodes CASSLDLGKTQYF. J is TRBJ2-5 and V is TRBV11-3, with D possibly TRBD2 on 5 matching bases. CDR1 and CDR2 (germline): SGHNT, YENEEA. The CDR3 is made up of 13 amino acids. The V end lost 0 bases, the J end lost 8 bases, and 10 bases lay between the germline ends.

This chain links TRBV7-3 with TRBJ2-1; D may be TRBD1 (6 bases). CDR1 is SGHTA, CDR2 FQGTGA, per germline. The V end lost 4 bases, the J end lost 8 bases, and 18 bases lay between the germline ends. CDR3 length equals 15 residues. CDR3 protein: CASSYGGSRGYEQFF. In DNA, the CDR3 is TGTGCCAGCAGCTATGGGGGCTCCCGAGGATATGAGCAGTTCTTC.